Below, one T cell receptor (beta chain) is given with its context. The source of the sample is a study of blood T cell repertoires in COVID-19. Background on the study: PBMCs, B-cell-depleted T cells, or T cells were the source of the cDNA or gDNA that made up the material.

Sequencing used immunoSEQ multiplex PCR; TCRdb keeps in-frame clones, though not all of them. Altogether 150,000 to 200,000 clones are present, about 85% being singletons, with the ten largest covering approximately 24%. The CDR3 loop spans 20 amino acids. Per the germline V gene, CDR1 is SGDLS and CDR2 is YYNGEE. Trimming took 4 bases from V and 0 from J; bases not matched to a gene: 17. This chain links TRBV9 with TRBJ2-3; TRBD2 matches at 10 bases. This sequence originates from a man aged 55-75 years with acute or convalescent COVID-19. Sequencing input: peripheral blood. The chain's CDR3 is CASSLLQSGGGSSSTDTQYF. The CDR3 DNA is TGTGCCAGCAGCCTCCTTCAGAGCGGGGGGGGATCAAGTAGCACAGATACGCAGTATTTT.